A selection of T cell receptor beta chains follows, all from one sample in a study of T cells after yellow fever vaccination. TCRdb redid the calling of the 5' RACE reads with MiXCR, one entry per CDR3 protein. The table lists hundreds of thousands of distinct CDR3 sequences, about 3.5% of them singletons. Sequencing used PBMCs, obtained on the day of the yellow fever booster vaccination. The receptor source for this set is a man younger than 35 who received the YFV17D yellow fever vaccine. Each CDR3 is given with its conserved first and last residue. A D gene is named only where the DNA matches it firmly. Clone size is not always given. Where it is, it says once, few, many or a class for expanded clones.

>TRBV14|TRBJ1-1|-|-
TGTGCCAGCAGCCAAGCACTGGGACAATCCGCCACTGAAGCTTTCTTT
CASSQALGQSATEAFF
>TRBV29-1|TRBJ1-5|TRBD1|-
TGCAGCGCGACACAGGGGACAGGCAATCAGCCCCAGCATTTT
CSATQGTGNQPQHF
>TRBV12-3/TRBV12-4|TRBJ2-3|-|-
TGTGCCAGCAGTGACCTCACAGATACGCAGTATTTT
CASSDLTDTQYF
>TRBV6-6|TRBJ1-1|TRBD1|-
TGTGCCAGCAGGACAAGGGACAGCGCTACGATCACTGAAGCTTTCTTT
CASRTRDSATITEAFF
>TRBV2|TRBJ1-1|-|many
TGTGCCAGCAGTGAACAACTGGAGGGCACTGAAGCTTTCTTT
CASSEQLEGTEAFF
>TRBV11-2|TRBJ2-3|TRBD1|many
TGTGCCAGCAGCTTGGACAGGGGGCTAGATACGCAGTATTTT
CASSLDRGLDTQYF
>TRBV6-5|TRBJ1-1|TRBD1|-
TGTGCCAGCAGTTACGGACAGGAAACCACTGAAGCTTTCTTT
CASSYGQETTEAFF
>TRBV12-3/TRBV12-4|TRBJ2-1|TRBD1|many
TGTGCCAGCAGACTGGGACAGGGAGTGAATGAGCAGTTCTTC
CASRLGQGVNEQFF
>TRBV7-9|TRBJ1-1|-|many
TGTGCCAGCAGCTTAGAGTCCGAAGCTTTCTTT
CASSLESEAFF
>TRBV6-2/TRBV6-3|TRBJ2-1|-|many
TGTGCCAGCAGTTACTCTAGCCACAATGAGCAGTTCTTC
CASSYSSHNEQFF
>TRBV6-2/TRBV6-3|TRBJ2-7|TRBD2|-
TGTGCCAGCAGTTACTCGACGTTAGCGGGGGGGGACGAGCAGTACTTC
CASSYSTLAGGDEQYF
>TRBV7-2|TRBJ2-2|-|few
TGTGCCAGCAGCCCTAGGTCCGGGGAGCTGTTTTTT
CASSPRSGELFF
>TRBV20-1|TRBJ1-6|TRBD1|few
TGCAGTGCTCGACAGGGGATCTCACCCCTCCACTTT
CSARQGISPLHF
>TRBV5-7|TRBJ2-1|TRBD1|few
TGTGCCAGCAGCTTGGGGACAGGGCGCGACAATGAGCAGTTCTTC
CASSLGTGRDNEQFF
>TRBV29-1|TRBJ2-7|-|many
TGCAGCGTTGAGGAGGGTTACGAGCAGTACTTC
CSVEEGYEQYF
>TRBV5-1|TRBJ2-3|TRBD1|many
TGCGCCAGCCGAAAAGGGACAGCCACAGATACGCAGTATTTT
CASRKGTATDTQYF
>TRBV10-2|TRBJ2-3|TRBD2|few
TGCGCCAGCTTATCACGGCGGGGGATCACAGATACGCAGTATTTT
CASLSRRGITDTQYF
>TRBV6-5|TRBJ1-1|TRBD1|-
TGTGCCAGCAGTTACGCGACAGGGGGGATGAACACTGAAGCTTTCTTT
CASSYATGGMNTEAFF
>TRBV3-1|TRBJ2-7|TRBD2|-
TGTGCCAGCAAGCTAGCGGGGTCCTACGAGCAGTACTTC
CASKLAGSYEQYF
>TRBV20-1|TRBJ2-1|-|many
TGCAGTGCTCGGGGTATTGGTTCAGAGGGACGAATCGATGAGCAGTTCTTC
CSARGIGSEGRIDEQFF
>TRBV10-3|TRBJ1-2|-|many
TGTGCCATCAGAATAACAGGCGATGGCTACACCTTC
CAIRITGDGYTF
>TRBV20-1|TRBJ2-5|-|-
TGCAGTGCTAGACGTCAGGTTGAAGGAGCCCGAAAACTTCAAGAGACCCAGTACTTC
CSARRQVEGARKLQETQYF
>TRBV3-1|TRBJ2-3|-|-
TGTGCCAGCAGCCAATCCACGAGGGGGGGTATCGCTTTTGCACAGATTACGCAGTATTTT
CASSQSTRGGIAFAQITQYF
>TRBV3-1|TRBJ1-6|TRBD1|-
TGTGCCAGCAGCCAGGGAGACAGGGCACGCTCCTATAATTCACCCCTCCACTTT
CASSQGDRARSYNSPLHF
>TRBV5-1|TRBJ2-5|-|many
TGCGCCAGCCGACAGGCACCTCAAGAGACCCAGTACTTC
CASRQAPQETQYF
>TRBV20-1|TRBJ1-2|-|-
TGCAGTGCTAACCCACCGGGCGGGACGAGAGGCTACACCTTC
CSANPPGGTRGYTF
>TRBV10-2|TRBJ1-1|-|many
TGCGCCAGCAGTGAGGGGAACACTGAAGCTTTCTTT
CASSEGNTEAFF
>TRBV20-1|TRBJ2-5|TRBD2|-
TGCAGTGCGACGGGGGGTTCTTTGGAGACCCAGTACTTC
CSATGGSLETQYF
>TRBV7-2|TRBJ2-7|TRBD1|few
TGTGCCAGCAGCTGGGGGACAGGGGTCGAGCAGTACTTC
CASSWGTGVEQYF
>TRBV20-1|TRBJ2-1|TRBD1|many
TGCAGTGTTACTCCGGTAGGACAGGGGGCAGGAGGTGAGCAGTTCTTC
CSVTPVGQGAGGEQFF
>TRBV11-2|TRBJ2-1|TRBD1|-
TGTGCCAGCAGCGCAACAGGGGCGTCCTACACTGAGCAGTTCTTC
CASSATGASYTEQFF
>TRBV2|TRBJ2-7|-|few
TGTGCCAGCAGTGCAGCAATTATCTCCGAGCAGTACTTC
CASSAAIISEQYF
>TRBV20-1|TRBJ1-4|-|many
TGCAGTGCTAGCCCCCGGGACCGGGAGGGGGAAAAACTGTTTTTT
CSASPRDREGEKLFF
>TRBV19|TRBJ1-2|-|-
TGTGCCAGTAGTGACCCGACAGCCGACTATGGCTACACCTTC
CASSDPTADYGYTF
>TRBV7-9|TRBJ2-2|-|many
TGTGCCAGCAGTTTACGCGACACCGGGGAGCTGTTTTTT
CASSLRDTGELFF
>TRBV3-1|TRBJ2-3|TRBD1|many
TGTGCCAGCAGCCTTACGAACAGGGGAGCAGATACGCAGTATTTT
CASSLTNRGADTQYF
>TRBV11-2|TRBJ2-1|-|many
TGTGCCAGCAGCCCCCTGGGCCAAATGGATGAGCAGTTCTTC
CASSPLGQMDEQFF
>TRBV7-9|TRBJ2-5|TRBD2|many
TGTGCCAGCAGACCTGGACTAGCGGGGGGGTACCAAGAGACCCAGTACTTC
CASRPGLAGGYQETQYF
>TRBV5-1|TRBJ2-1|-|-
TGCGCCAGTGGGGCTAGGTCCTACAATGAGCAGTTCTTC
CASGARSYNEQFF
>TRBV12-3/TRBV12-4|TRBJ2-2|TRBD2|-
TGTGCCAGCAGTGGACTAGCGGGACCGGCAAACACCGGGGAGCTGTTTTTT
CASSGLAGPANTGELFF
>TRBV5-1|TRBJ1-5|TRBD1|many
TGCGCCAGCAGCTTGGGATACAGGGGAGGAAATCAGCCCCAGCATTTT
CASSLGYRGGNQPQHF
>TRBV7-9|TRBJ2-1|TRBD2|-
TGTGCCAGCGGACTAGCGGGGGGAGGTGAGCAGTTCTTC
CASGLAGGGEQFF
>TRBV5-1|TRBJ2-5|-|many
TGCGCCAGCAGCTTCCGACAGACCCAAGAGACCCAGTACTTC
CASSFRQTQETQYF
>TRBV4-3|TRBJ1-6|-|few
TGCGCCAGCAGCCAAGATGGAGCTAGGCGGGGAAGCTCCTATAATTCACCCCTCCACTTT
CASSQDGARRGSSYNSPLHF
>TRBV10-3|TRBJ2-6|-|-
TGTGCCATCAGTGGAGGACAGTCTGGGGCCAACGTCCTGACTTTC
CAISGGQSGANVLTF
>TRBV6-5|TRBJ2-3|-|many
TGTGCCAGCAATCCCCCGGGCGCATCTAGCACAGATACGCAGTATTTT
CASNPPGASSTDTQYF
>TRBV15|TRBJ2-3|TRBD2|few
TGTGCCACCAGCAGAGAGGGGGGGTCCTACACAGATACGCAGTATTTT
CATSREGGSYTDTQYF
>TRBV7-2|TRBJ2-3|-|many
TGTGCCAGCAGCTACAGGGCAGATACGCAGTATTTT
CASSYRADTQYF
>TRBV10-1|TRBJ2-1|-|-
TGCGCCAGCAGTGAGCAGGAGGCGGATGAGCAGTTCTTC
CASSEQEADEQFF
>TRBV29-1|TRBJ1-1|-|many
TGCAGCGTTGAAAAGACGCAGAACACTGAAGCTTTCTTT
CSVEKTQNTEAFF
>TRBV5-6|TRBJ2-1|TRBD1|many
TGTGCCAGCACTTACGAGGGACAGTCTTACAATGAGCAGTTCTTC
CASTYEGQSYNEQFF
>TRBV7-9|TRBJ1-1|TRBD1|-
TGTGCCAGCAGCTCAAACAGGGGAATCTTAGCTGAAGCTTTCTTT
CASSSNRGILAEAFF
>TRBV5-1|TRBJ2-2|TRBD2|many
TGCGCCAGCAGCCCGACAACCGCTAGCGGGGGGTCCTGGGAGCTGTTTTTT
CASSPTTASGGSWELFF
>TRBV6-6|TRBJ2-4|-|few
TGTGCCAGCAGTGAACTCAGGGATATAGCCAAAAACATTCAGTACTTC
CASSELRDIAKNIQYF